The 21 T cell receptor beta chains below come from one sample, sequenced in a study of graft-versus-host responses after intestinal transplantation. For these TCRs, the target antigens are not known. TCRdb keeps only in-frame clones here, not all; method: immunoSEQ multiplex PCR. The profile covers around 100,000 clones, with 85% to 95% appearing a single time and 1.2% taken by the ten largest. The sample consisted of unstimulated CD8+ T cells sorted from spleen or lymph node cells, taken before transplant. The receptors come from a human donor who was the organ donor for an intestinal transplant.

This clone was counted once. V gene TRBV27 combines with J gene TRBJ2-3; no reliable D call. Germline V gives CDR1 MNHEY, CDR2 SMNVEV (reference sequence). The CDR3 is 13 residues long. Trimming stripped 1 base from V and 2 bases from J, with 4 bases between. The DNA for the CDR3 is TGTGCCAGCAGTTTATTTAACACAGATACGCAGTATTTT. It codes for CASSLFNTDTQYF.

The gene calls are TRBV11-3 and TRBJ2-7; D gene unclear. This CDR3 has 13 amino acids. Trimming removed 4 bases at V and 1 base at J, with 8 bases between. CDR1 and CDR2 (germline): SGHNT, YENEEA. The DNA for the CDR3 is TGTGCCAGCAGCTACACATCTTCCTACGAGCAGTACTTC. Amino acids: CASSYTSSYEQYF.

CDR3 amino acids: CASRYDNEQFF. CDR3 in DNA: TGTGCCAGCAGATATGACAATGAGCAGTTCTTC. The rearrangement joins TRBV7-2 to TRBJ2-1; D gene uncertain. V lost 6 bases to trimming and J lost 5 bases, with 5 bases between them. The CDR3 spans 11 residues. The germline gives CDR1 SGHTA, CDR2 FQGNSA.

The chain joins TRBV7-9 to TRBJ2-5; D ambiguous. This CDR3 contains 16 residues. Between the trimmed V and J ends, which lost 4 bases and 2 bases, there was a span of 17 bases. From germline, CDR1 is SEHNR and CDR2 FQNEAQ (reference sequence). The CDR3 is CASSSRFVGVQETQYF. The DNA for the CDR3 is TGTGCCAGCAGCTCCCGGTTTGTGGGCGTACAAGAGACCCAGTACTTC.

V and J are TRBV19 and TRBJ2-1; D is unclear. The CDR3 length is 15 residues. V lost 0 bases and J 2 bases, leaving 8 bases between the germline ends. Germline values: CDR1 LNHDA, CDR2 SQIVND (reference sequence). The CDR3 DNA reads as TGTGCCAGTAGTATAGATTCAGACGCCTACAATGAGCAGTTCTTC. Its protein is CASSIDSDAYNEQFF.

V usage is TRBV4-1 and J usage is TRBJ2-1; TRBD1 matches 7 bases. CDR1 is MGHRA, CDR2 YSYEKL, per germline. V was clipped by 1 base and J by 3 bases; unmatched bases: 12. The CDR3 runs to 18 residues. CDR3 DNA sequence: TGCGCCAGCAGCCAAGTTGCAACCGGGACAGCCATCTACAATGAGCAGTTCTTC. Translated: CASSQVATGTAIYNEQFF.

DNA for the CDR3: TGTGCCAGCAGCGTAGCCGCCAGCCACAATGAGCAGTTCTTC. Protein sequence: CASSVAASHNEQFF. The J gene is TRBJ2-1, the V gene TRBV9; unclear D gene. This CDR3 comprises 14 residues. Trimming left V 0 bases short and J 5 bases short, with 9 bases between. CDR1 is SGDLS, CDR2 YYNGEE, per germline.

The V gene is TRBV27, the J gene TRBJ1-5; a weak D match, TRBD1 (6 bases). Germline lookup yields CDR1 MNHEY and CDR2 SMNVEV (reference sequence). This CDR3 comprises 15 residues. Trimming stripped 5 bases from V and 1 base from J, with 12 bases between. Here the CDR3 reads CASSLTGTSNQPQHF. The CDR3, as DNA: TGTGCCAGCAGTCTAACAGGGACCAGCAATCAGCCCCAGCATTTT.

The CDR3 coding sequence is TGTGCCAGCAGTTACGAGGGGGAACTACACGAGCAGTACTTC. Its protein is CASSYEGELHEQYF. The chain links TRBV6-5 to TRBJ2-7; D is perhaps TRBD1 (6 bases). The CDR3 spans 14 residues. The V gene lost 2 bases and the J gene lost 5 bases, with 13 bases spanning the gap. Germline V lookup: CDR1 MNHEY, CDR2 SVGAGI.

The chain combines TRBV2 with TRBJ2-3; maybe TRBD1 (7 bases). Germline CDR1 is SNHLY and CDR2 is FYNNEI. This CDR3 comprises 16 residues. V was clipped by 6 bases and J by 4 bases, with 20 bases between them. Here the CDR3 DNA reads TGTGCCAGCAGGAGAATGCGGGACAGTCCCTCAGATACGCAGTATTTT. Amino acids: CASRRMRDSPSDTQYF.

In DNA, the CDR3 is TGCGCCAGCAGCCAACTAGCGGGAGGTGGGTATGAGCAGTTCTTC. As protein: CASSQLAGGGYEQFF. The chain joins TRBV4-1 to TRBJ2-1, with 11 bases identical to TRBD2. CDR3 length equals 15 residues. With 2 bases clipped from V and 8 bases from J, the junction kept 5 bases outside the gene matches. CDR1 is MGHRA, CDR2 YSYEKL, per germline.

This clone was observed a single time. The J gene is TRBJ2-7, the V gene TRBV9, with 7 bases identical to TRBD1. Germline V gene lookup returns CDR1 SGDLS and CDR2 YYNGEE. This CDR3 has 13 residues. V lost 7 bases and J lost 6; bases outside the gene matches: 10. CDR3 loop: CASVGTVLGEQYF. The CDR3 region has the DNA TGTGCCAGCGTCGGGACAGTGCTTGGCGAGCAGTACTTC.

As DNA, the CDR3 is TGCGCCAGCAGCCAAGATGGCTACCAAGAGACCCAGTACTTC. It encodes CASSQDGYQETQYF. V usage is TRBV4-3 and J usage is TRBJ2-5; D remains unclear. Germline values: CDR1 LGHNA, CDR2 YSLEER. V was pared by 0 bases and J by 0 bases, with 5 bases between. The CDR3 spans 14 residues.

This chain joins TRBV30 and TRBJ2-4, with D hard to call. Trimming took off 1 base at V and 5 bases at J, with 6 bases between the two ends. The CDR3 extends over 12 amino acids. Germline CDR1 GTSNPN, CDR2 SVGIG (reference sequence). The DNA for the CDR3 is TGTGCCTGGAGTGGTGACGAAAACATTCAGTACTTC. Translating gives CAWSGDENIQYF.

Concerning this clone itself: Other nucleotide sequences in the sample specify the same CDR3. The chain carries TRBV27 and TRBJ1-5; the match to TRBD1 covers 8 bases. Trimming at V came to 4 bases and at J to 2 bases, leaving 1 base not matched to a gene. This CDR3 has 14 residues. Germline loops: CDR1 MNHEY, CDR2 SMNVEV (reference sequence). CDR3 nucleotide sequence: TGTGCCAGCAGTTACAGGGGGGGCAATCAGCCCCAGCATTTT. The encoded protein is CASSYRGGNQPQHF.

This chain joins TRBV6-1 and TRBJ2-7, with D unclear. Germline V gene data show CDR1 as MNHNS and CDR2 as SASEGT. The V gene lost 2 bases and the J gene lost 3 bases, with 8 bases spanning the gap. This CDR3 comprises 13 residues. The CDR3 loop reads CASSEFFFYEQYF. The DNA for the CDR3 is TGTGCCAGCAGTGAATTTTTTTTCTACGAGCAGTACTTC.

The chain combines TRBV6-5 with TRBJ1-4, with D possibly being TRBD1 (6 bases). The CDR3 sequence is 15 residues long. Trimming stripped 6 bases from V and 8 bases from J, with 19 bases between. The germline gives CDR1 MNHEY, CDR2 SVGAGI. Here the CDR3 DNA reads TGTGCCAGCAGCTACCTTCAAGGGGGAGGGGAAAAACTGTTTTTT. Protein: CASSYLQGGGEKLFF.

The chain employs TRBV30 and TRBJ1-1, with D possibly TRBD1 on 5 matching bases. The CDR3 consists of 15 residues. Deletions cut 0 bases from V and 5 bases from J, with 16 bases between. Germline assignment: CDR1 GTSNPN and CDR2 SVGIG (reference sequence). The CDR3 is CAWSVEGWGRTEAFF. The CDR3 nucleotides are TGTGCCTGGAGTGTCGAGGGGTGGGGTAGGACTGAAGCTTTCTTT.

This clone was seen only once. The rearrangement uses TRBV11-2 and TRBJ2-7, with 7 bases fitting TRBD1. The CDR3 has 13 residues. Per germline, CDR1 SGHAT and CDR2 FQNNGV. The V gene end was trimmed by 5 bases and the J gene end by 3 bases; junction bases not matched to a gene: 4. CDR3 DNA sequence: TGTGCCAGCAGCGCTGGACAGGTCTACGAGCAGTACTTC. Amino acid sequence: CASSAGQVYEQYF. The full variable domain, with the rest looked up from reference TRBV11-2 and TRBJ2-7, is EAGVAQSPRYKIIEKRQSVAFWCNPISGHATLYWYQQILGQGPKLLIQFQNNGVVDDSQLPKDRFSAERLKGVDSTLKIQPAKLEDSAVYLCASSAGQVYEQYFGPGTRLTVT.

This chain joins TRBV10-3 and TRBJ1-2; 7 positions match TRBD1. Germline trimming cut 2 bases from V and 0 bases from J; bases unmatched to any gene: 3. Germline CDR1 and CDR2: ENHRY and SYGVKD. The CDR3 contains 15 residues. The CDR3: CAISETGAPNYGYTF. DNA for the CDR3: TGTGCCATCAGTGAGACAGGGGCCCCTAACTATGGCTACACCTTC.

The V gene is TRBV4-1, the J gene TRBJ1-1; D remains ambiguous. The V gene lost 6 bases and the J gene lost 5 bases, with 16 bases spanning the gap. CDR1 and CDR2 (germline): MGHRA, YSYEKL. The CDR3 length is 14 residues. CDR3 in amino acids: CASSETSGRTEAFF. The DNA for the CDR3 is TGCGCCAGCAGTGAGACGTCCGGGAGGACTGAAGCTTTCTTT.